The rows below give T cell receptor beta chains drawn from one sample of a study of cytomegalovirus exposure and HLA in healthy donors. Clones were read by immunoSEQ multiplex PCR, and TCRdb kept only the in-frame ones, dropping some. The table records roughly 260,000 clones, about four fifths of them present only once. Source material: PBMCs. These receptors originate from a woman aged 40-49 years in good health and CMV-seropositive. Each CDR3 is given with its conserved first and last residue. A D gene is named only where the DNA matches it firmly. Where a row states a size, it is once, few, many or the class of an expanded clone; other rows omit it.

J,D,V,size,DNA,CDR3
TRBJ1-6,TRBD1,TRBV6-4,.,TGTGCCAGCAGTGACTCCGGACAGGGGAAGTCCTATAATTCACCCCTCCACTTT,CASSDSGQGKSYNSPLHF
TRBJ1-2,.,TRBV5-6,.,TGTGCCAGCAGCGGAGGTCACTATGGCTACACCTTC,CASSGGHYGYTF
TRBJ1-5,TRBD1,TRBV7-8,.,TGTGCCAGCAGCTTAGCCACTCCGGGACAGGGGGCTGTGTATAGCAATCAGCCCCAGCATTTT,CASSLATPGQGAVYSNQPQHF
TRBJ2-7,.,TRBV19,.,TGTGCCAGTTCGGGAAGGTCCTACGAGCAGTACTTC,CASSGRSYEQYF
TRBJ2-7,.,TRBV30,.,TGTGCCTGGAGGGGCGTGAGCTCCTACGAGCAGTACTTC,CAWRGVSSYEQYF
TRBJ1-4,TRBD1,TRBV28,.,TGTGCCAGCAGTTTAGGGACAGGGGGCGAAAAACTGTTTTTT,CASSLGTGGEKLFF
TRBJ1-2,.,TRBV30,.,TGTGCCTGGACCCGGGAAACCCCTAACTATGGCTACACCTTC,CAWTRETPNYGYTF
TRBJ1-1,TRBD1,TRBV7-9,.,TGTGCCAGCAGCGGCCTCGGGACAGGGTCTTACGAAGCTTTCTTT,CASSGLGTGSYEAFF
TRBJ2-6,.,TRBV30,.,TGTGCCTGGAGGGACCGGACAGTTCTATCTGGGGCCAACGTCCTGACTTTC,CAWRDRTVLSGANVLTF
TRBJ2-7,TRBD2,TRBV2,once,TGTGCCAGCACCCCGCGGGAGGCGAACGAGCAGTACTTC,CASTPREANEQYF
TRBJ2-7,TRBD2,TRBV5-1,.,TGCGCCAGCAGCCCGACTAGCGGGTCACCCTACGAGCAGTACTTC,CASSPTSGSPYEQYF
TRBJ2-7,.,TRBV19,.,TGTGCCAGTAGTATGGTATTTGCAGGGGCCTACACCTACGAGCAGTACTTC,CASSMVFAGAYTYEQYF
TRBJ2-7,.,TRBV4-3,.,TGCGCCAGCAGCCAAGACAATATGGGCTTTTACGAGCAGTACTTC,CASSQDNMGFYEQYF
TRBJ2-7,.,TRBV9,.,TGTGCCAGCAGCCCTCAGGGGGGCTACGAGCAGTACTTC,CASSPQGGYEQYF
TRBJ2-2,TRBD2,TRBV15,.,TGTGCCACCAGCAGCAACCCGGGACTAGGATACACCGGGGAGCTGTTTTTT,CATSSNPGLGYTGELFF
TRBJ2-7,.,TRBV30,.,TGTGCCTGGGTTACCCCGGGGTTCGAGCAGTACTTC,CAWVTPGFEQYF
TRBJ2-5,TRBD2,TRBV6-6,.,TGTGCCAGCAGAAGGACTAGCGGGAGCGGAGAGACCCAGTACTTC,CASRRTSGSGETQYF
TRBJ1-1,.,TRBV19,.,TGTGCCAGTAGTATTGAATCAGTAAGTGAAGCTTTCTTT,CASSIESVSEAFF
TRBJ1-3,.,TRBV5-6,.,TGTGCCAGCAGCTTGTTCAGGCTTTCTGGAAACACCATATATTTT,CASSLFRLSGNTIYF
TRBJ2-7,.,TRBV9,.,TGTGCCAGCAGCCGAACAGGGAGCTACGAGCAGTACTTC,CASSRTGSYEQYF
TRBJ1-5,.,TRBV7-2,.,TGTGCCAGCAGCCCCTATAGCAATCAGCCCCAGCATTTT,CASSPYSNQPQHF
TRBJ1-2,TRBD1,TRBV29-1,.,TGCAGCGATCAACAGGGGGGTGGCTACACCTTC,CSDQQGGGYTF
TRBJ2-1,.,TRBV4-1,.,TGCGCCAGCAGCCCCGGCGCGGTCTACAATGAGCAGTTCTTC,CASSPGAVYNEQFF
TRBJ2-2,TRBD1,TRBV9,once,TGTGCCAGCAGCGCCCGTCAACAGGGGTCGGGCACCGGGGAGCTGTTTTTT,CASSARQQGSGTGELFF
TRBJ2-2,TRBD1,TRBV6-4,.,TGTGCCAGCAGTGCGACAGGGGTTGGGGCCGGGGAGCTGTTTTTT,CASSATGVGAGELFF
TRBJ1-2,TRBD1,TRBV30,once,TGTGCCTGGAGTCCCGGGACAGACGGCTACACCTTC,CAWSPGTDGYTF
TRBJ2-4,.,TRBV4-2,.,TGTGCCAGCAGCCAAGTTTCTCTAGGGGCGGTGGACATTCAGTACTTC,CASSQVSLGAVDIQYF
TRBJ2-1,.,TRBV18,.,TGTGCCAGCTCACCCCCCAGGGGCGAGAACAATGAGCAGTTCTTC,CASSPPRGENNEQFF
TRBJ2-1,TRBD2,TRBV4-3,.,TGCGCCAGCAGCCAAGATAGACTAGCGGGAGGCGGGCAGTTCTTC,CASSQDRLAGGGQFF
TRBJ2-5,TRBD1,TRBV7-2,once,TGTGCCAGCAGCTTTTTTCCCCAGGGGGTCGGGGAGACCCAGTACTTC,CASSFFPQGVGETQYF
TRBJ2-7,TRBD2,TRBV18,.,TGTGCCAGCTCACCATCGGGACTAGCGGGAGAGAACTACGAGCAGTACTTC,CASSPSGLAGENYEQYF
TRBJ2-1,TRBD2,TRBV7-2,.,TGTGCCAGCAGTGACGCTAGCGGCTCCTACAATGAGCAGTTCTTC,CASSDASGSYNEQFF
TRBJ1-2,.,TRBV18,.,TGTGCCAGCTCACCAGAGCTTGGTTCCCTTGATTATATTGGCTACACCTTC,CASSPELGSLDYIGYTF
TRBJ2-3,.,TRBV5-1,.,TGCGCCAGCAGCCCACCTGTGGCGCAGGGCACAGATACGCAGTATTTT,CASSPPVAQGTDTQYF
TRBJ2-5,.,TRBV5-8,.,TGTGCCAGCAGGCGGGACCCCCAGGGGACCCAGTACTTC,CASRRDPQGTQYF
TRBJ2-1,TRBD1,TRBV5-6,.,TGTGCCAGCAGCCCCGTCGGGACAGGGCTATATGAGCAGTTCTTC,CASSPVGTGLYEQFF
TRBJ2-1,.,TRBV27,.,TGTGCCAGCAGTTTTTTCCCCCAAGGGGGAGTAGTCCATAATGAGCAGTTCTTC,CASSFFPQGGVVHNEQFF
TRBJ1-1,TRBD1,TRBV30,.,TGTGCCTGGAGTGTACAGGGGATCACTGAAGCTTTCTTT,CAWSVQGITEAFF
TRBJ2-1,.,TRBV10-3,.,TGTGCCATCAGTGATGAAGCGAATGAGCAGTTCTTC,CAISDEANEQFF
TRBJ1-1,TRBD1,TRBV5-1,.,TGCGCCAGCAGCCTAGGGACAGGGGTTTTGAACACTGAAGCTTTCTTT,CASSLGTGVLNTEAFF
TRBJ2-2,.,TRBV25-1,.,TGTGCCAGCAGTGAATATAGAGGGGGCGCGGGAAACACCGGGGAGCTGTTTTTT,CASSEYRGGAGNTGELFF
TRBJ1-5,.,TRBV5-1,few,TGCGCCAGCAGCTCTTACCCACAGGGAGCTAATCAGCCCCAGCATTTT,CASSSYPQGANQPQHF
TRBJ2-1,TRBD2,TRBV6-4,few,TGTGCCAGCAGTCCCGGGAGGGGGAATGAGCAGTTCTTC,CASSPGRGNEQFF
TRBJ2-1,.,TRBV29-1,.,TGCAGCGTTCTTCCAGCGAATAACAATGAGCAGTTCTTC,CSVLPANNNEQFF
TRBJ2-1,.,TRBV4-2,once,TGTGCCAGCAGCCAAGATTGGCAGGGCGGGATAGGGGCGAATGAGCAGTTCTTC,CASSQDWQGGIGANEQFF
TRBJ1-5,TRBD1,TRBV5-1,.,TGCGCCAGCAGCTTGGAGGGACAGGGGTATCAGCCCCAGCATTTT,CASSLEGQGYQPQHF
TRBJ2-7,TRBD1,TRBV6-1,.,TGTGCCAGCAGTGACCAACCGGGACAGGCAAGTACCTACGAGCAGTACTTC,CASSDQPGQASTYEQYF
TRBJ2-7,TRBD1,TRBV6-5,.,TGTGCCAGCTCGGGACAGGGTATCTACGAGCAGTACTTC,CASSGQGIYEQYF
TRBJ2-7,TRBD1,TRBV7-2,few,TGTGCCAGCAGCTTAGGACCAGGGGGCGGGCGACTCTACGAGCAGTACTTC,CASSLGPGGGRLYEQYF
TRBJ2-7,.,TRBV18,few,TGTGCCAGCTCACCAATTCCAGGGGGAGGAGAGCAGTACTTC,CASSPIPGGGEQYF
TRBJ2-5,TRBD2,TRBV5-4,once,TGTGCCAGCAGCTTAGGGGCTAGCGGGTGGCAAGAGACCCAGTACTTC,CASSLGASGWQETQYF
TRBJ2-7,.,TRBV7-9,.,TGTGCCAGCAGCTCCGATCCACCCGGGACATACTCCTACGAGCAGTACTTC,CASSSDPPGTYSYEQYF
TRBJ2-5,.,TRBV7-9,.,TGTGCCAGCAGCCACTGGGGGCAGTACCAAGAGACCCAGTACTTC,CASSHWGQYQETQYF
TRBJ1-1,.,TRBV27,.,TGTGCCAGCAGTTTCGCGGCGAACCGAGACACTGAAGCTTTCTTT,CASSFAANRDTEAFF